Described below is a single T cell receptor (beta chain) sequence and its context. Its antigen is unidentified. The source of the sample is a study of CD8 T cells in ankylosing spondylitis. Study-level points and caveats: Made up of roughly 8 highly homologous variants, a TCR beta motif appeared characteristic of ankylosing spondylitis blood. Disease-linked clones were found to be CD8+ and relatively rare in peripheral blood.

In TCRdb, the 5' RACE reads were re-called with MiXCR into one record per CDR3 protein. Of about 450,000 distinct CDR3 sequences listed, 25% to 30% were seen once; the top ten hold 0.89%. Germline-derived CDR1 and CDR2 are DFQATT and SNEGSKA (reference sequence). Trimming cost V 0 bases and J 5 bases, with 14 bases left between them. The CDR3 is made up of 15 amino acids. The sequencing input was blood, either unsorted or a sorted T cell fraction (not recorded which). This clonotype was sampled from a male donor with ankylosing spondylitis. The rearrangement joins TRBV20-1 to TRBJ1-5, with a tentative D call TRBD1 (5 bases). The CDR3 reads CSARDSGGIDQPQHF. In nucleotides, the CDR3 is TGCAGTGCTAGAGATTCGGGGGGTATCGATCAGCCCCAGCATTTT.